The 23 T cell receptor beta chains in this list originate from one sample, sequenced in a study of cytomegalovirus exposure and HLA in healthy donors. Assay: immunoSEQ multiplex PCR; the TCRdb copy retains only in-frame clones and omits some. This sample has 130,000 or so clones; about 85% occur once, and the top ten carry about 2%. Sequencing was carried out using PBMCs. All receptors come from a woman in her twenties or thirties in good health and CMV-seronegative.

V and J are TRBV5-1 and TRBJ2-1, with 10 bases fitting TRBD2. Trimming removed 3 bases from V and 10 bases from J; junction bases left unmatched: 7. This CDR3 has 14 residues. Germline assignment: CDR1 SGHRS and CDR2 YFSETQ. CDR3 DNA: TGCGCCAGCAGCTCAGCGGGGGGGCCATGGGAGCAGTTCTTC. It encodes CASSSAGGPWEQFF.

This rearrangement joins TRBV6-5 to TRBJ1-2; 7 nucleotides line up with TRBD1. The V and J ends lost 7 bases and 8 bases, in that order; junction bases with no gene match: 4. Germline V gene data show CDR1 as MNHEY and CDR2 as SVGAGI. This CDR3 comprises 11 residues. CDR3 protein: CASTQGEGYTF. The CDR3 coding sequence is TGTGCCAGCACCCAGGGGGAGGGCTACACCTTC.

The chain employs TRBV9 and TRBJ2-2, with 7 bases aligning to TRBD2. V was clipped by 2 bases and J by 7 bases; unmatched bases: 2. CDR1 is SGDLS and CDR2 is YYNGEE in the germline V gene. The CDR3 spans 13 residues. CDR3 sequence: CASSVWGGGELFF. Here the CDR3 DNA reads TGTGCCAGCAGCGTTTGGGGGGGCGGGGAGCTGTTTTTT.

The chain couples TRBV6-6 to TRBJ2-2; 7 nucleotides line up with TRBD1. The germline gives CDR1 MNHNY, CDR2 SVGAGI (reference sequence). The CDR3 is 14 residues long. V was clipped by 7 bases and J by 1 base; unmatched bases: 3. CDR3 loop: CASTRTGNTGELFF. CDR3 nucleotides: TGTGCCAGCACCCGGACAGGGAACACCGGGGAGCTGTTTTTT.

The chain joins TRBV27 to TRBJ1-2; a possible D gene is TRBD1 (6 bases). V lost 1 base, J lost 4 bases, and 16 bases lay in between. Per the germline V gene, CDR1 is MNHEY and CDR2 is SMNVEV (reference sequence). This CDR3 contains 16 residues. In nucleotides, the CDR3 is TGTGCCAGCAGTTTATTCCGGGACACCGCTTTCTATGGCTACACCTTC. Amino acid sequence: CASSLFRDTAFYGYTF.

The chain is built from TRBV19 and TRBJ2-1, with D possibly TRBD1 on 7 matching bases. V dropped 3 bases and J dropped 7 bases, with 16 bases sitting between them. CDR1 and CDR2 from the germline V gene are LNHDA and SQIVND (reference sequence). The CDR3 sequence is 15 residues long. Here the CDR3 reads CASSIQGGPNNEQFF. Written as DNA, the CDR3 is TGTGCCAGTAGTATTCAGGGGGGACCCAATAATGAGCAGTTCTTC.

This sequence joins TRBV5-1 and TRBJ1-1, with 7 nucleotides matching TRBD1. The V gene's germline CDR1 is SGHRS and CDR2 YFSETQ. V was pared by 2 bases and J by 5 bases, with 3 bases of the junction left unmatched. This CDR3 has 13 residues. The CDR3 nucleotides read TGCGCCAGCAGCTTAGTCAGGGGGACTGAAGCTTTCTTT. This gives the protein CASSLVRGTEAFF.

J is TRBJ1-3 and V is TRBV6-5; D gene uncertain. The CDR3 extends over 15 amino acids. CDR1 MNHEY and CDR2 SVGAGI come from the germline V gene. Trimming shortened V by 8 bases and J by 0 bases, and 14 bases separated the two germline ends. In DNA form, the CDR3 reads TGTGCCAGCGGGCGGGCAGGCGTCTCTGGAAACACCATATATTTT. Translation: CASGRAGVSGNTIYF.

The chain uses TRBV30 and TRBJ1-4; 7 nucleotides match TRBD1. This CDR3 comprises 14 residues. The germline V gene encodes CDR1 GTSNPN and CDR2 SVGIG (reference sequence). Trimming took 7 bases from V and 8 from J; bases not matched to a gene: 13. The CDR3 loop reads CASSGKGAGEKLFF. Here the CDR3 DNA reads TGTGCCTCCTCGGGAAAGGGGGCAGGAGAAAAACTGTTTTTT.

The chain carries TRBV2 and TRBJ1-6, with TRBD1 matching over 8 bases. Unmatched junction bases numbered 5, after V lost 6 bases and J lost 7 bases. CDR3 size: 14 residues. Germline V CDR1 and CDR2: SNHLY, FYNNEI. The CDR3 loop reads CASRATGVNSPLHF. CDR3 nucleotides: TGTGCCAGCAGGGCGACAGGGGTAAATTCACCCCTCCACTTT.

The chain has TRBV5-6 and TRBJ1-3, with TRBD1 matching over 8 bases. The length of the CDR3 is 16 residues. V was clipped by 4 bases and J by 5 bases; unmatched bases: 11. From germline, CDR1 is SGHDT and CDR2 YYEEEE. CDR3: CASSKDRDLRRNTIYF. CDR3 coding DNA: TGTGCCAGCAGCAAGGACAGGGACCTTCGGAGAAACACCATATATTTT.

This rearrangement joins TRBV6-1 to TRBJ2-2; the D gene is possibly TRBD2 (7 bases). The CDR3 length is 13 residues. Between the trimmed V and J ends, which lost 3 bases and 13 bases, there was a span of 15 bases. CDR1 is MNHNS and CDR2 is SASEGT in the germline V gene. The CDR3 DNA is TGTGCCAGCAGTGAGGGTCGGGGGGCGAGGCTGTTTTTT. It translates to CASSEGRGARLFF.

V and J are TRBV7-9 and TRBJ1-4, with a weak D call TRBD1 (6 bases). Germline V gives CDR1 SEHNR, CDR2 FQNEAQ (reference sequence). V was pared by 5 bases and J by 7 bases, with 14 bases between. The CDR3 has 14 amino acids. CDR3 amino acids: CASSLQGDGEKLFF. CDR3 sequence (DNA): TGTGCCAGCAGCCTACAGGGTGATGGTGAAAAACTGTTTTTT.

The V call is TRBV5-1, the J call TRBJ1-2; 7 bases align to TRBD1. The germline CDR1 and CDR2 sequences are SGHRS and YFSETQ. The CDR3 loop spans 15 amino acids. V lost 2 bases, J lost 2 bases, and 6 bases stayed unmatched. As DNA, the CDR3 is TGCGCCAGCAGCTTTGGAGGAGGGGGCAACTATGGCTACACCTTC. It is translated as CASSFGGGGNYGYTF.

The chain links TRBV27 to TRBJ2-5; 9 nucleotides align to TRBD2. Germline CDR1 reads MNHEY; CDR2 reads SMNVEV (reference sequence). V dropped 4 bases and J dropped 3; count of bases not matched to a gene: 3. This CDR3 region has 14 residues. Here the CDR3 DNA reads TGTGCCAGCAGTTCCTTAGCGGGGGAAGAGACCCAGTACTTC. This codes for CASSSLAGEETQYF.

This CDR3 is CASREGSPNSPLHF. The DNA for the CDR3 is TGTGCCAGCAGGGAGGGGAGCCCTAATTCACCCCTCCACTTT. The V call is TRBV6-1, the J call TRBJ1-6, with D tentatively TRBD1 (5 bases). This CDR3 comprises 14 residues. V lost 6 bases and J 6 bases, leaving 12 bases between the germline ends. CDR1 MNHNS and CDR2 SASEGT come from the germline V gene.

The chain combines TRBV28 with TRBJ1-2; D unresolved. This CDR3 contains 11 residues. Per germline, CDR1 MDHEN and CDR2 SYDVKM. V was trimmed by 6 bases and J by 6 bases, leaving 8 bases between them. CDR3 DNA: TGTGCCAGCAGACGAGAAGATGGCTACACCTTC. Residues: CASRREDGYTF.

This clone was seen a handful of times. The V and J genes are TRBV15 and TRBJ1-2, with D possibly being TRBD1 (6 bases). The V end was cut by 3 bases, the J end by 7 bases, with 15 bases between. Germline lookup yields CDR1 LNHNV and CDR2 YYDKDF (reference sequence). CDR3 length: 14 residues. DNA of the CDR3: TGTGCCACCAGCAGGGGGGCCCAAGTTGGTGGCTACACCTTC. Its translation is CATSRGAQVGGYTF.

The chain uses TRBV11-2 and TRBJ1-1, with D possibly being TRBD1 (5 bases). This CDR3 spans 14 amino acids. Germline CDR1 and CDR2: SGHAT and FQNNGV. V was trimmed by 1 base and J by 4 bases, leaving 10 bases between them. The CDR3 protein is CASSLVRGGTEAFF. The CDR3 bases are TGTGCCAGCAGCTTAGTAAGGGGAGGCACTGAAGCTTTCTTT.

The V call is TRBV9, the J call TRBJ2-5, with TRBD1 as a possible D gene (7 bases). The DNA end is a closer match to TRBJ2-7, so the J assignment may be wrong. The germline CDR1 and CDR2 sequences are SGDLS and YYNGEE. The CDR3 has 16 amino acids. CDR3 in DNA: TGTGCCAGCAGCGTATCCCAGGGGGGAGGCTCCTACGAGCAGTACTTC. The encoded protein is CASSVSQGGGSYEQYF.

The genes are TRBV19 and TRBJ2-1; 10 nucleotides match TRBD2. This CDR3 has 15 amino acids. Trimming took 10 bases from V and 5 from J; bases not matched to a gene: 11. The germline CDR1 and CDR2 sequences are LNHDA and SQIVND (reference sequence). In DNA form, the CDR3 reads TGTGCCACTGAAGCCGGGACTAGCGCGGACAATGAGCAGTTCTTC. It codes for CATEAGTSADNEQFF. Full variable domain (missing parts from reference TRBV19 and TRBJ2-1): DGGITQSPKYLFRKEGQNVTLSCEQNLNHDAMYWYRQDPGQGLRLIYYSQIVNDFQKGDIAEGYSVSREKKESFPLTVTSAQKNPTAFYLCATEAGTSADNEQFFGPGTRLTVL.

The chain joins TRBV2 to TRBJ1-5; perhaps TRBD1 as D (5 bases). From germline, CDR1 is SNHLY and CDR2 FYNNEI. There are 15 residues in the CDR3. V was trimmed by 4 bases and J by 6 bases, leaving 16 bases between them. In nucleotides, the CDR3 is TGTGCCAGCAGTGGGGGGGGGACCTTCTTTCAGCCCCAGCATTTT. It encodes CASSGGGTFFQPQHF. Full variable domain (outside the CDR3, taken from reference TRBV2 and TRBJ1-5): EPEVTQTPSHQVTQMGQEVILRCVPISNHLYFYWYRQILGQKVEFLVSFYNNEISEKSEIFDDQFSVERPDGSNFTLKIRSTKLEDSAMYFCASSGGGTFFQPQHFGDGTRLSIL.

The rearrangement links TRBV6-6 to TRBJ2-1; 11 nucleotides line up with TRBD2. The V gene's germline CDR1 is MNHNY and CDR2 SVGAGI (reference sequence). With V trimmed by 2 bases and J by 8 bases, 8 bases remained unmatched. The CDR3 covers 16 residues. The CDR3 DNA sequence: TGTGCCAGCAGTTACAAGGCTAGCGGGGGGTGGGATGAGCAGTTCTTC. Its protein is CASSYKASGGWDEQFF.